This T cell receptor beta chain was found in a study of long-term antiretroviral therapy in people with HIV. Overall study findings and caveats: Pre-ART clonal expansions dominated every time point's repertoire. With ART, diversity went up but was still lower than in transplant donor controls.

Researchers ran immunoSEQ v3.0 at survey level. TCRdb keeps only in-frame clones here, not all; method: immunoSEQ multiplex PCR. The sample carries tens of thousands of clones, about four fifths recorded once. The CDR3 sequence is 13 residues long. Trimming removed 8 bases from V and 5 bases from J; junction bases left unmatched: 11. The germline gives CDR1 GTSNPN, CDR2 SVGIG (reference sequence). About this clone itself: Its antigen remains unknown.

The chain combines TRBV30 with TRBJ1-1; 7 positions match TRBD1. This clonotype was obtained from a man aged 25-45 years with HIV. This sample comprised unsorted PBMCs, obtained 1.5 years after starting antiretroviral therapy. CDR3 DNA: TGTGCCCATAACAGGGGATCGGGGACTGAAGCTTTCTTT. Translating it yields CAHNRGSGTEAFF. Looking up the rest from reference TRBV30 and TRBJ1-1 gives the full variable domain: SQTIHQWPATLVQPVGSPLSLECTVEGTSNPNLYWYRQAAGRGLQLLFYSVGIGQISSEVPQNLSASRPQDRQFILSSKKLLLSDSGFYLCAHNRGSGTEAFFGQGTRLTVV.